A single sample is the source of the 28 T cell receptor beta chains below, sequenced in a study of OX40 agonist ivuxolimab in advanced cancers. The repertoire was sequenced with immunoSEQ multiplex PCR; TCRdb's copy has only in-frame clones and lacks some. The sample records 75,000 to 90,000 clones, approximately 84% being singletons. The starting material was CD4+ or CD8+ T cells sorted from blood, obtained in a trial of the OX40 agonist ivuxolimab. All receptors come from an adult with an advanced solid tumor such as melanoma, head and neck, liver or kidney cancer.

The chain uses TRBV7-8 and TRBJ2-7, with D possibly being TRBD1 (6 bases). Per the germline V gene, CDR1 is SGHVS and CDR2 is FQNEAQ. Trimming took 1 base from V and 1 from J, leaving 8 bases between them. This CDR3 spans 14 amino acids. The CDR3 spells CASSLGDRSYEQYF. DNA of the CDR3: TGTGCCAGCAGCTTAGGAGACAGGTCCTACGAGCAGTACTTC.

The sample holds one count of this clone. The chain uses TRBV27 and TRBJ2-1, with 8 positions matching TRBD2. CDR1 and CDR2 (germline): MNHEY, SMNVEV (reference sequence). J gave up 0 bases and V 4 bases, and 2 bases lay outside the gene matches. CDR3 size: 15 residues. The DNA for the CDR3 is TGTGCCAGCAGTTCGAGCGGGAGCTCCTACAATGAGCAGTTCTTC. It translates to CASSSSGSSYNEQFF.

In nucleotides, the CDR3 is TGTGCCAGCAGCCGCGGAGGGCTGGGCGAGCAGTACTTC. Protein product: CASSRGGLGEQYF. The rearrangement joins TRBV11-2 to TRBJ2-7; D is perhaps TRBD2 (6 bases). This CDR3 spans 13 amino acids. Germline V CDR1 and CDR2: SGHAT, FQNNGV. The ends were cut back, 5 bases at V and 6 bases at J, with 14 bases in the middle.

The V call is TRBV5-1, the J call TRBJ1-3, with 9 bases fitting TRBD1. The CDR3 covers 14 residues. V was clipped by 3 bases and J by 2 bases; unmatched bases: 0. Germline loops: CDR1 SGHRS, CDR2 YFSETQ. CDR3 sequence reads: CASSWTGAGNTIYF. CDR3 nucleotides: TGCGCCAGCAGCTGGACAGGGGCTGGAAACACCATATATTTT.

The chain recombines TRBV27 with TRBJ2-7, with 7 bases matching TRBD1. With 0 bases clipped from V and 5 bases from J, the junction kept 10 bases outside the gene matches. The CDR3 runs 16 residues. The germline V gene has CDR1 MNHEY and CDR2 SMNVEV (reference sequence). In nucleotides, the CDR3 is TGTGCCAGCAGTTTATCGAGAGGGGGCGGTCTTGACGAGCAGTACTTC. Its protein is CASSLSRGGGLDEQYF.

This rearrangement joins TRBV5-1 to TRBJ2-7; D is possibly TRBD1 or TRBD2 (5 bases each). Germline V gene sequence: CDR1 SGHRS, CDR2 YFSETQ. Deletions cut 4 bases from V and 1 base from J, with 18 bases between. This CDR3 region has 16 residues. The CDR3 here is CASSLGDLRLSYEQYF. In DNA form, the CDR3 reads TGCGCCAGCAGCCTGGGGGACCTACGCCTTTCCTACGAGCAGTACTTC.

The rearrangement uses TRBV9 and TRBJ2-6; 9 nucleotides line up with TRBD1. The CDR3 runs to 16 residues. CDR1 is SGDLS, CDR2 YYNGEE, per germline. V was clipped by 4 bases and J by 0 bases; unmatched bases: 2. The CDR3 coding sequence is TGTGCCAGCAGCCCGACAGGGGGCTCTGGGGCCAACGTCCTGACTTTC. Translating it yields CASSPTGGSGANVLTF.

This chain connects TRBV7-8 to TRBJ2-1, with D possibly being TRBD1 (6 bases). The length of the CDR3 is 15 residues. Trimming removed 1 base from V and 2 bases from J, with 9 bases in between. Germline V gene sequence: CDR1 SGHVS, CDR2 FQNEAQ. CDR3 DNA sequence: TGTGCCAGCAGCTTAGAACAGGGAGCCTACAATGAGCAGTTCTTC. Translated, it gives CASSLEQGAYNEQFF.

This chain connects TRBV10-3 to TRBJ1-2; 10 bases fit TRBD1. Germline CDR1 reads ENHRY; CDR2 reads SYGVKD. The CDR3 totals 14 residues. V lost 2 bases to trimming and J lost 8 bases; unmatched junction nucleotides: 5. CDR3 in amino acids: CAISELGQGGGYTF. CDR3 bases: TGTGCCATCAGTGAGCTAGGACAGGGGGGCGGCTACACCTTC.

This clone was detected a few times. The rearrangement links TRBV25-1 to TRBJ1-3; no clear D. Deletions cut 4 bases from V and 1 base from J, with 5 bases between. Germline CDR1 is MGHDK and CDR2 is SYGVNS. CDR3 length: 13 residues. The CDR3 here is CASSALSGNTIYF. The CDR3, as DNA: TGTGCCAGCAGTGCACTATCTGGAAACACCATATATTTT.

The chain joins TRBV18 to TRBJ1-3; TRBD1 might be the D (5 bases). The CDR3 covers 14 residues. The germline CDR1 and CDR2 sequences are KGHSH and LQKENI. V was clipped by 6 bases and J by 0 bases, with 9 bases between them. The CDR3 DNA is TGTGCCAGCTCGGAAGGGACCTCTGGAAACACCATATATTTT. It codes for CASSEGTSGNTIYF.

The V and J genes are TRBV21-1 and TRBJ1-5; the D call in the table, TRBD1, was not verified against the DNA. TRBV21-1 is a pseudogene segment. The CDR3 runs 15 residues. CDR3 residues: CASSKQDSSNQPQHF. The CDR3 DNA reads TGTGCCAGCAGCAAACAGGACAGTAGCAATCAGCCCCAGCATTTT.

For this clone: This same CDR3 is encoded by further DNA sequences in the sample. V and J are TRBV18 and TRBJ2-7; tentative D call: TRBD1 (6 bases). V lost 2 bases and J 1 base, leaving 6 bases between the germline ends. Germline assignment: CDR1 KGHSH and CDR2 LQKENI. The CDR3 runs to 13 residues. The CDR3 sequence: CASSPRGSYEQYF. DNA for the CDR3: TGTGCCAGCTCACCAAGGGGGTCCTACGAGCAGTACTTC.

This sequence joins TRBV19 and TRBJ2-5; no clear D gene. The germline CDR1 and CDR2 sequences are LNHDA and SQIVND (reference sequence). The V end was cut by 5 bases, the J end by 4 bases, with 8 bases between. The CDR3 consists of 12 residues. CDR3 DNA sequence: TGTGCCAGTAGTGCCCCAGGAGAGACCCAGTACTTC. Translating gives CASSAPGETQYF.

The chain couples TRBV9 to TRBJ2-7; 9 bases are shared with TRBD2. The germline V gene encodes CDR1 SGDLS and CDR2 YYNGEE. J gave up 2 bases and V 0 bases, and 15 bases lay outside the gene matches. This CDR3 has 19 amino acids. CDR3 coding DNA: TGTGCCAGCAGCGTAGAAGGAAAAGCGGGGGGTATTTCGCCCTACGAGCAGTACTTC. It yields the protein CASSVEGKAGGISPYEQYF.

This rearrangement joins TRBV4-2 to TRBJ2-2; 8 bases align to TRBD1. The V segment lost 0 bases and the J segment 8 bases; nucleotides outside the gene matches: 8. The CDR3 length is 16 residues. The germline gives CDR1 LGHNA, CDR2 YNFKEQ. In DNA form, the CDR3 reads TGTGCCAGCAGCCAAGAAGGGACAGGCGGTGGAGGGGAGCTGTTTTTT. The encoded protein is CASSQEGTGGGGELFF.

V and J are TRBV15 and TRBJ1-6, with 8 bases fitting TRBD1. This CDR3 spans 15 amino acids. With 1 base clipped from V and 10 bases from J, the junction kept 6 bases outside the gene matches. From germline, CDR1 is LNHNV and CDR2 YYDKDF (reference sequence). The DNA of the CDR3 is TGTGCCACCAGCAGAGGGGGTGGACAGGGATCACCCCTCCACTTT. It is translated as CATSRGGGQGSPLHF. Using reference TRBV15 and TRBJ1-6 for the parts outside the CDR3, the full variable domain is DAMVIQNPRYQVTQFGKPVTLSCSQTLNHNVMYWYQQKSSQAPKLLFHYYDKDFNNEADTPDNFQSRRPNTSFCFLDIRSPGLGDTAMYLCATSRGGGQGSPLHFGNGTRLTVT.

This sequence joins TRBV15 and TRBJ1-2; D may be TRBD1 (5 bases). Deletions cut 3 bases from V and 6 bases from J, with 11 bases between. This CDR3 has 13 amino acids. Germline CDR1 is LNHNV and CDR2 is YYDKDF (reference sequence). CDR3 DNA sequence: TGTGCCACCAGCAGGGGATTGGGGGATGGCTACACCTTC. Residues: CATSRGLGDGYTF. Complete variable domain (other parts from reference TRBV15 and TRBJ1-2): DAMVIQNPRYQVTQFGKPVTLSCSQTLNHNVMYWYQQKSSQAPKLLFHYYDKDFNNEADTPDNFQSRRPNTSFCFLDIRSPGLGDTAMYLCATSRGLGDGYTFGSGTRLTVV.

The chain joins TRBV5-8 to TRBJ1-4, with D possibly being TRBD1 (6 bases). CDR3 length: 14 residues. V was cut by 2 bases and J by 2 bases, with 7 bases left in between. From germline, CDR1 is SGHTS and CDR2 YDEGEE. CDR3 bases: TGTGCCAGCAGCTTCGACAGGACTAATGAAAAACTGTTTTTT. Encoded protein: CASSFDRTNEKLFF.

This clone was recorded a few times. The chain carries TRBV4-1 and TRBJ1-1; 8 positions agree with TRBD1. V dropped 1 base and J dropped 10; count of bases not matched to a gene: 14. The CDR3 length is 16 residues. Germline-derived CDR1 and CDR2 are MGHRA and YSYEKL. For the CDR3, the DNA is TGCGCCAGCAGCCAAGCCGCGACAGGGTCCGACAGGGGAGCTTTCTTT. Residues: CASSQAATGSDRGAFF.

This sequence joins TRBV5-1 and TRBJ2-5; D not resolved. The germline CDR1 and CDR2 sequences are SGHRS and YFSETQ. Trimming shortened V by 0 bases and J by 7 bases, and 13 bases separated the two germline ends. There are 14 residues in the CDR3. This CDR3 reads CASSLDGSPGTQYF. The CDR3 coding sequence is TGCGCCAGCAGCTTGGACGGAAGTCCGGGGACCCAGTACTTC.

The DNA of the CDR3 is TGCAGTGCTAAGCAGGGAGATACGCAGTATTTT. Translated: CSAKQGDTQYF. The chain recombines TRBV20-1 with TRBJ2-3, with D maybe TRBD1 (5 bases). V lost 4 bases and J lost 5, with 7 bases in between. In germline, CDR1 is DFQATT, CDR2 SNEGSKA (reference sequence). The CDR3 is made up of 11 amino acids.

V usage is TRBV4-2 and J usage is TRBJ1-2, with D tentatively TRBD1 (6 bases). From germline, CDR1 is LGHNA and CDR2 YNFKEQ. The ends were cut back, 1 base at V and 11 bases at J, with 14 bases in the middle. CDR3 length equals 13 residues. The CDR3 sequence: CASSQGGARGYTF. The CDR3 DNA reads as TGTGCCAGCAGCCAAGGGGGGGCTAGAGGTTACACCTTC.

This sequence joins TRBV30 and TRBJ2-5; D is perhaps TRBD2 (5 bases). V lost 2 bases and J 5 bases, leaving 21 bases between the germline ends. The CDR3 runs 16 residues. The germline CDR1 and CDR2 sequences are GTSNPN and SVGIG (reference sequence). The CDR3 bases are TGTGCCTGGAGTATGGCGTCGGGGTACGGAGGCGAGACCCAGTACTTC. It codes for CAWSMASGYGGETQYF.

The chain uses TRBV6-1 and TRBJ1-2; D is uncertain. Germline CDR1 and CDR2: MNHNS and SASEGT. V was clipped by 7 bases and J by 2 bases, with 14 bases between them. The CDR3 loop spans 14 amino acids. The CDR3: CASKSLARNYGYTF. The CDR3 nucleotides are TGTGCCAGCAAGAGTCTAGCACGGAACTATGGCTACACCTTC.

Here the CDR3 reads CASSNRPRTGQDTQYF. In nucleotides, the CDR3 is TGTGCCAGCTCAAATAGACCGAGGACAGGGCAGGATACGCAGTATTTT. This chain uses TRBV18 with TRBJ2-3, with 8 bases that match TRBD1. The CDR3 covers 16 residues. The J segment lost 6 bases and the V segment lost 5 bases, leaving 13 bases of the junction unmatched. CDR1 is KGHSH and CDR2 is LQKENI in the germline V gene.

The chain carries TRBV5-4 and TRBJ2-5; perhaps D is TRBD1 or TRBD2 (5 bases each). Germline V gene sequence: CDR1 SGHNT, CDR2 YYREEE (reference sequence). The ends were cut back, 4 bases at V and 5 bases at J, with 12 bases in the middle. The CDR3 spans 13 residues. The CDR3 region has the DNA TGTGCCAGCAGCCTAGGTGAGGGGGAGACCCAGTACTTC. Translated, it gives CASSLGEGETQYF. Using reference TRBV5-4 and TRBJ2-5 for the parts outside the CDR3, the full variable domain is ETGVTQSPTHLIKTRGQQVTLRCSSQSGHNTVSWYQQALGQGPQFIFQYYREEENGRGNFPPRFSGLQFPNYSSELNVNALELDDSALYLCASSLGEGETQYFGPGTRLLVL.

The chain recombines TRBV7-3 with TRBJ1-5; D is unclear. This CDR3 spans 13 amino acids. V was shortened by 5 bases and J by 4 bases, with 9 bases between the two germline ends. The germline gives CDR1 SGHTA, CDR2 FQGTGA. CDR3 region: CASSRGYNQPQHF. The CDR3 nucleotides are TGTGCCAGCAGCCGCGGGTATAATCAGCCCCAGCATTTT. Variable domain in full (rest from reference TRBV7-3 and TRBJ1-5): GAGVSQTPSNKVTEKGKYVELRCDPISGHTALYWYRQSLGQGPEFLIYFQGTGAADDSGLPNDRFFAVRPEGSVSTLKIQRTERGDSAVYLCASSRGYNQPQHFGDGTRLSIL.